The rows below give T cell receptor beta chains drawn from one sample of a study of cytomegalovirus exposure and HLA in healthy donors. The data were produced by immunoSEQ multiplex PCR, yet TCRdb's version contains in-frame clones alone and is incomplete. This table holds 95,000 to 150,000 clones, less than 80% found once. The sequencing sample was made of PBMCs. The receptors here all came from a man aged 25 to 40 in good health and CMV-seronegative. CDR3s include the opening cysteine and the closing phenylalanine or tryptophan. Fields, in order: clone size, D gene, CDR3 length, V gene, J gene, CDR3 DNA, CDR3 protein. The D gene is left open where the match is weak. Some rows mark clone size as missing; the rest say once, few, many or name a class of expanded clone.

few	.	13	TRBV6-5	TRBJ1-1	TGTGCCAGCAGTTACCCCGGGGGGGCTGAAGCTTTCTTT	CASSYPGGAEAFF
few	TRBD1	15	TRBV10-3	TRBJ1-1	TGTGCCATCAGTGAGGGAGGGACAGTCAACACTGAAGCTTTCTTT	CAISEGGTVNTEAFF
.	.	17	TRBV7-9	TRBJ1-1	TGTTCCAGCAGCTTAGTTTGGGCAGGTGAAATGAACACTGAAGCTTTCTTT	CSSSLVWAGEMNTEAFF
.	TRBD1	16	TRBV30	TRBJ1-6	TGTGCCCTGCGGATCTGGGGACAGGGTTACAATTCACCCCTCCACTTT	CALRIWGQGYNSPLHF
.	.	17	TRBV15	TRBJ1-5	TGTGCCACCAGCGAGAATACCGGACAGATTAGCAATCAGCCCCAGCATTTT	CATSENTGQISNQPQHF
.	.	12	TRBV7-3	TRBJ2-2	TGTGCCAGCAGCTTATTCGCCGGGGAGCTGTTTTTT	CASSLFAGELFF
.	TRBD1	14	TRBV7-2	TRBJ2-5	TGTGCCAGCAGCTTTTGGACAGGGGGAGAGACCCAGTACTTC	CASSFWTGGETQYF
.	TRBD2	15	TRBV19	TRBJ2-3	TGTGCCAGTAGTATCGATAGCGGGAGCACAGATACGCAGTATTTT	CASSIDSGSTDTQYF
.	.	15	TRBV27	TRBJ2-3	TGTGCCAGCAGTTTGGGGGGTCCCCGCACAGATACGCAGTATTTT	CASSLGGPRTDTQYF
.	.	14	TRBV10-3	TRBJ2-1	TGTGCCACCGACCGGGGAGCGGTGTACAATGAGCAGTTCTTC	CATDRGAVYNEQFF
.	TRBD2	15	TRBV6-6	TRBJ2-7	TGTGCCAGCAGTTACATGACTAGCGGGGTCTACGAGCAGTACTTC	CASSYMTSGVYEQYF
.	.	15	TRBV9	TRBJ2-5	TGTGCCAGCAGCGTAGGGGCAGGGGCCCCAGAGACCCAGTACTTC	CASSVGAGAPETQYF
.	.	16	TRBV4-2	TRBJ2-7	TGTGCCAGCAGCCAAGATTTAGGGGGTAATTCCTACGAGCAGTACTTC	CASSQDLGGNSYEQYF
.	TRBD1	14	TRBV5-1	TRBJ2-7	TGCGCCAGCAGCCATGGACAGGGAAACTACGAGCAGTACTTC	CASSHGQGNYEQYF
.	TRBD1	15	TRBV6-5	TRBJ2-7	TGTGCCAGCAGTTACTCGATGCAGGGGGCCGACGAGCAGTACTTC	CASSYSMQGADEQYF
.	.	17	TRBV4-3	TRBJ2-3	TGCGCCAGCAGCCAAGCCCTACCGGGACTGAACACAGATACGCAGTATTTT	CASSQALPGLNTDTQYF
.	TRBD2	15	TRBV6-1	TRBJ2-5	TGTGCCAGCAGCCGGACTAGCGGGGAGACAGGGACCCAGTACTTC	CASSRTSGETGTQYF